The present TCR delta chain was sequenced within a study of gamma-delta T cells after stem cell transplantation. This clone came up a few times. This may stem from a read error, because a much larger clone lies one nucleotide away. There are 22 residues in the CDR3. Germline V lookup: CDR1 GEAIGNYY, CDR2 EKD. TCRdb processed the RT-PCR reads again with the CATT caller. The sample has 1,500 to 2,000 delta-chain clones; more than 15% are singletons. The clonotype originates from a human donor. It is not recorded whose cells these are; they may come from a transplant donor. Sequencing input: gamma-delta T cells. The rearrangement joins TRDV2 to TRDJ1; D might be TRDD3 (6 bases). CDR3 residues: CACGTVPLTGRGNQNPTDKLIF. The CDR3 DNA reads as TGTGCCTGTGGCACCGTTCCGCTTACGGGTAGGGGGAACCAAAACCCGACCGATAAACTCATCTTT.